Each of the 27 T cell receptor beta chains below was sequenced from the same sample in a study of Graves' ophthalmopathy and Graves' hyperthyroidism. RNA served as the template for amplifying TCR beta CDR3 regions. The first-round RT-PCR employed HTBI primers together with the Qiagen OneStep RT-PCR kit. A multiplex PCR was then performed as the second round. TCRdb analysed the multiplex PCR reads with MiXCR anew, one entry per CDR3 protein. The sample holds some 1.1 million distinct CDR3 sequences, roughly 35% seen once. What was sequenced was peripheral blood or thyroid tissue (not recorded which). These receptors came from an adult man with Graves' hyperthyroidism.

In its sample, this clonotype was seen many times. The chain employs TRBV7-8 and TRBJ2-2; TRBD1 aligns across 9 bases. The CDR3 has 15 residues. Germline loops: CDR1 SGHVS, CDR2 FQNEAQ. V was pared by 4 bases and J by 2 bases, with 2 bases of the junction left unmatched. The CDR3, as DNA: TGTGCCAGCAGCTCGGGACAGGGAAACACCGGGGAGCTGTTTTTT. Translation: CASSSGQGNTGELFF.

V and J are TRBV24-1 and TRBJ2-7; 7 bases line up with TRBD2. Trimming took 10 bases from V and 3 from J; bases not matched to a gene: 14. The CDR3 is made up of 15 amino acids. Looked up from germline, CDR1 is KGHDR and CDR2 is SFDVKD. DNA for the CDR3: TGTGCCACGGGAACCGAACAGCGGGGCGACTACGAGCAGTACTTC. Translated: CATGTEQRGDYEQYF.

The sample holds a few counts of this clonotype. The chain has TRBV19 and TRBJ1-2; 8 nucleotides agree with TRBD1. The V gene end was trimmed by 3 bases and the J gene end by 3 bases; junction bases not matched to a gene: 6. CDR3 size: 15 residues. Germline V CDR1 and CDR2: LNHDA, SQIVND (reference sequence). The CDR3 coding sequence is TGTGCCAGTAGTATTCAGGGGGCGCGTGACTATGGCTACACCTTC. This codes for CASSIQGARDYGYTF.

This clonotype was counted once. The chain carries TRBV11-2 and TRBJ2-3; no clear D gene. Germline loops: CDR1 SGHAT, CDR2 FQNNGV. V dropped 0 bases and J dropped 8 bases, with 9 bases sitting between them. This CDR3 spans 13 amino acids. The CDR3: CASSLDIKGTQYF. The CDR3 nucleotides are TGTGCCAGCAGCTTAGATATCAAGGGTACGCAGTATTTT.

V is TRBV2 and J is TRBJ2-7, with D tentatively TRBD1 (6 bases). CDR1 SNHLY and CDR2 FYNNEI come from the germline V gene. The CDR3 has 13 amino acids. Trimming pared 10 bases from V and 3 bases from J, leaving 16 bases between. The CDR3 is CATEQGRDYEQYF. CDR3 nucleotides: TGTGCCACCGAACAGGGTAGGGACTACGAGCAGTACTTC. The complete variable domain, with remaining parts taken from reference TRBV2 and TRBJ2-7, reads EPEVTQTPSHQVTQMGQEVILRCVPISNHLYFYWYRQILGQKVEFLVSFYNNEISEKSEIFDDQFSVERPDGSNFTLKIRSTKLEDSAMYFCATEQGRDYEQYFGPGTRLTVT.

The chain couples TRBV19 to TRBJ1-5, with a possible D match to TRBD1 (5 bases). Germline loops: CDR1 LNHDA, CDR2 SQIVND (reference sequence). The V end lost 5 bases, the J end lost 5 bases, and 16 bases lay between the germline ends. The CDR3 extends over 15 amino acids. The CDR3 sequence: CASSVTRVGDQPQHF. As DNA, the CDR3 is TGTGCCAGTAGTGTGACTAGGGTGGGGGATCAGCCCCAGCATTTT.

As for this clonotype: Possible read error: a much larger clone is one base away. The J gene is TRBJ1-2, the V gene TRBV5-1; 7 positions match TRBD1. The CDR3 consists of 13 residues. The germline gives CDR1 SGHRS, CDR2 YFSETQ. This chain's CDR3 is CAGSPRDSDGYTF. CDR3 nucleotide sequence: TGCGCCGGCAGCCCCCGGGACAGCGACGGCTACACCTTC.

This clonotype was seen repeatedly, ten times or more. This chain uses TRBV12-3 or TRBV12-4 with TRBJ1-1, with 11 bases lining up with TRBD1. This CDR3 has 15 amino acids. Trimming cost V 1 base and J 7 bases; bases outside gene matches: 5. The CDR3 region is CASSLGTGGGFEAFF. CDR3 DNA sequence: TGTGCCAGCAGTTTAGGGACAGGGGGCGGCTTTGAAGCTTTCTTT.

The chain employs TRBV29-1 and TRBJ1-2, with TRBD1 matching over 9 bases. The CDR3 spans 14 residues. The V and J ends lost 6 bases and 5 bases, in that order; junction bases with no gene match: 10. Germline V gene lookup returns CDR1 SQVTM and CDR2 ANQGSEA. For the CDR3, the DNA is TGCAGCGTAAGACAGGGGGGCATGAGGTATGGCTACACCTTC. Its translation is CSVRQGGMRYGYTF. The full variable domain, its missing parts supplied by reference TRBV29-1 and TRBJ1-2, is SAVISQKPSRDICQRGTSLTIQCQVDSQVTMMFWYRQQPGQSLTLIATANQGSEATYESGFVIDKFPISRPNLTFSTLTVSNMSPEDSSIYLCSVRQGGMRYGYTFGSGTRLTVV.

This clonotype was seen a few times. The chain employs TRBV6-5 and TRBJ1-6; D unclear. The CDR3 loop spans 14 amino acids. Deletions cut 7 bases from V and 7 bases from J, with 14 bases between. CDR1 is MNHEY and CDR2 is SVGAGI in the germline V gene. CDR3 loop: CASTLGVQNSPLHF. CDR3 DNA: TGTGCCAGCACCTTGGGCGTTCAGAATTCACCCCTCCACTTT.

V and J are TRBV11-2 and TRBJ2-7; unclear D gene. This CDR3 is built from 13 residues. The V and J ends lost 3 bases and 1 base respectively, with 7 bases between them. Per the germline V gene, CDR1 is SGHAT and CDR2 is FQNNGV. Written as DNA, the CDR3 is TGTGCCAGCAGCTTTCTGCAGTCCTACGAGCAGTACTTC. Its protein is CASSFLQSYEQYF. The variable domain in full, with the rest retrieved from reference TRBV11-2 and TRBJ2-7, is EAGVAQSPRYKIIEKRQSVAFWCNPISGHATLYWYQQILGQGPKLLIQFQNNGVVDDSQLPKDRFSAERLKGVDSTLKIQPAKLEDSAVYLCASSFLQSYEQYFGPGTRLTVT.

A remark on this clonotype: A much more abundant neighbour one base away suggests this may be a read error. This chain connects TRBV4-3 to TRBJ1-5; D call uncertain. Germline V gene sequence: CDR1 LGHNA, CDR2 YSLEER. The CDR3 is made up of 15 amino acids. Trimming left V 1 base short and J 8 bases short, with 15 bases between. The CDR3 reads CASSQGTGDLEPQHF. Written as DNA, the CDR3 is TGCGCCAGCAGCCAAGGAACTGGAGACCTTGAGCCCCAGCATTTT.

This clonotype appeared many times. V is TRBV29-1 and J is TRBJ2-2; D is possibly TRBD1 (5 bases). V lost 4 bases to trimming and J lost 1 base, with 16 bases between them. This CDR3 spans 16 amino acids. Germline V gene data show CDR1 as SQVTM and CDR2 as ANQGSEA. This chain's CDR3 is CSVVAGKTGNTGELFF. The CDR3 DNA reads as TGCAGCGTTGTAGCAGGGAAAACAGGGAACACCGGGGAGCTGTTTTTT.

V usage is TRBV20-1 and J usage is TRBJ1-5, with 7 positions matching TRBD1. The CDR3 runs 15 residues. The germline gives CDR1 DFQATT, CDR2 SNEGSKA (reference sequence). With 3 bases clipped from V and 4 bases from J, the junction kept 9 bases outside the gene matches. DNA of the CDR3: TGCAGTGCTAGTCTTCGACAGGGAAATAATCAGCCCCAGCATTTT. Its translation: CSASLRQGNNQPQHF.

The rearrangement links TRBV15 to TRBJ2-5; 8 bases map to TRBD2. Germline lookup yields CDR1 LNHNV and CDR2 YYDKDF (reference sequence). There are 16 residues in the CDR3. V lost 1 base, J lost 5 bases, and 9 bases stayed unmatched. CDR3 region: CATSRVWLAGPETQYF. The CDR3 region has the DNA TGTGCCACCAGCAGAGTCTGGCTAGCGGGCCCGGAGACCCAGTACTTC.

This clonotype was detected only a few times. The chain links TRBV7-9 to TRBJ2-7; weak D call: TRBD1 (6 bases). This CDR3 region has 16 residues. Trimming cost V 5 bases and J 6 bases, with 23 bases left between them. Germline V gives CDR1 SEHNR, CDR2 FQNEAQ (reference sequence). CDR3 protein: CASSNHRQVSVSEQYF. Here the CDR3 DNA reads TGTGCCAGCAGCAATCATAGACAGGTATCGGTAAGCGAGCAGTACTTC.

The sample holds many counts of this clonotype. V gene TRBV27 combines with J gene TRBJ1-6, with unresolved D. The V gene's germline CDR1 is MNHEY and CDR2 SMNVEV (reference sequence). The ends were cut back, 5 bases at V and 10 bases at J, with 15 bases in the middle. This CDR3 has 14 residues. The CDR3 coding sequence is TGTGCCAGCAGTCCTCAGATCGTTGGGTCACCCCTCCACTTT. Translation: CASSPQIVGSPLHF.

Regarding this clonotype: Being one base from a much bigger clone, this may be a read error. The rearrangement uses TRBV29-1 and TRBJ1-2; 7 nucleotides align to TRBD1. Trimming cost V 3 bases and J 3 bases; bases outside gene matches: 4. The CDR3 length is 13 residues. Looked up from germline, CDR1 is SQVTM and CDR2 is ANQGSEA. For the CDR3, the DNA is TGCAGCGTTGACCAGGGGGTCTACTATGGCTACACCTTC. It specifies CSVDQGVYYGYTF.

The sample holds many counts of this clonotype. The rearrangement joins TRBV7-9 to TRBJ2-7; D is possibly TRBD1 (5 bases). Trimming cost V 7 bases and J 0 bases, with 13 bases left between them. From germline, CDR1 is SEHNR and CDR2 FQNEAQ (reference sequence). The CDR3 is 14 amino acids. The CDR3 protein is CASIQTGYSYEQYF. CDR3 nucleotides: TGTGCCAGCATCCAAACAGGCTACTCCTACGAGCAGTACTTC.

This clonotype showed up many times. The chain couples TRBV2 to TRBJ1-2; 9 positions match TRBD1. J gave up 2 bases and V 7 bases, and 8 bases lay outside the gene matches. The CDR3 length is 15 residues. Germline CDR1 is SNHLY and CDR2 is FYNNEI. The CDR3: CASTRGTGFNYGYTF. The CDR3 DNA follows: TGTGCCAGCACCAGAGGGACAGGGTTCAACTATGGCTACACCTTC.

The chain couples TRBV10-3 to TRBJ2-5; TRBD1 matches at 9 bases. The CDR3 spans 16 residues. The V segment lost 5 bases and the J segment 2 bases; nucleotides outside the gene matches: 9. Germline CDR1 reads ENHRY; CDR2 reads SYGVKD. DNA of the CDR3: TGTGCCATCAGTAAGAGGGACAGGGTTTTTCAAGAGACCCAGTACTTC. Translation gives CAISKRDRVFQETQYF.

The chain is built from TRBV2 and TRBJ1-2; D gene uncertain. CDR3 length: 14 residues. The ends were cut back, 7 bases at V and 2 bases at J, with 14 bases in the middle. Germline CDR1 SNHLY, CDR2 FYNNEI. For the CDR3, the DNA is TGTGCCAGCACCTTGGGAGGAGCAAACTATGGCTACACCTTC. Protein: CASTLGGANYGYTF. The full variable domain, rest sourced from reference TRBV2 and TRBJ1-2, is EPEVTQTPSHQVTQMGQEVILRCVPISNHLYFYWYRQILGQKVEFLVSFYNNEISEKSEIFDDQFSVERPDGSNFTLKIRSTKLEDSAMYFCASTLGGANYGYTFGSGTRLTVV.

This clonotype has at least ten counts. CDR3 sequence reads: CSASLWGDNYEQYF. In DNA, the CDR3 is TGCAGTGCTAGCTTGTGGGGAGACAACTACGAGCAGTACTTC. The chain recombines TRBV20-1 with TRBJ2-7, with a weak D call TRBD2 (5 bases). Deletions cut 3 bases from V and 3 bases from J, with 15 bases between. The CDR3 extends over 14 amino acids. The germline V gene encodes CDR1 DFQATT and CDR2 SNEGSKA (reference sequence).

This clonotype was recorded many times. The CDR3 coding sequence is TGTGCCAGCAGCGACGGCCCCGCCGAGCAGTACTTC. Translating gives CASSDGPAEQYF. The chain is built from TRBV12-3 or TRBV12-4 and TRBJ2-7; D gene uncertain. Between the trimmed V and J ends, which lost 6 bases and 6 bases, there was a span of 12 bases. The CDR3 spans 12 residues.

The rearrangement joins TRBV29-1 to TRBJ2-7; possibly TRBD2 for D (6 bases). The CDR3 consists of 15 residues. Germline V CDR1 and CDR2: SQVTM, ANQGSEA. V was clipped by 7 bases and J by 5 bases, with 24 bases between them. The CDR3 DNA reads as TGCAGCGCGGGGGAGACAATGTCTAGTACGGACGAGCAGTACTTC. Amino acids: CSAGETMSSTDEQYF.

This clonotype was seen a handful of times. This rearrangement joins TRBV7-9 to TRBJ2-7, with a possible D match to TRBD1 (5 bases). The V and J ends lost 6 bases and 0 bases respectively, with 15 bases between them. The CDR3 loop spans 15 amino acids. Germline CDR1 is SEHNR and CDR2 is FQNEAQ (reference sequence). The CDR3 region is CASSSTDSYSYEQYF. CDR3 nucleotide sequence: TGTGCCAGCAGTTCGACCGACAGTTACTCCTACGAGCAGTACTTC.

This clonotype was counted only a few times. The chain uses TRBV5-1 and TRBJ2-6; D gene unclear. The V gene lost 4 bases and the J gene lost 2 bases, with 19 bases spanning the gap. The CDR3 sequence is 18 residues long. Germline CDR1 and CDR2: SGHRS and YFSETQ. CDR3: CASSPGSRNHPGANVLTF. The CDR3 DNA reads TGCGCCAGCAGCCCGGGCAGCCGCAATCATCCTGGGGCCAACGTCCTGACTTTC.